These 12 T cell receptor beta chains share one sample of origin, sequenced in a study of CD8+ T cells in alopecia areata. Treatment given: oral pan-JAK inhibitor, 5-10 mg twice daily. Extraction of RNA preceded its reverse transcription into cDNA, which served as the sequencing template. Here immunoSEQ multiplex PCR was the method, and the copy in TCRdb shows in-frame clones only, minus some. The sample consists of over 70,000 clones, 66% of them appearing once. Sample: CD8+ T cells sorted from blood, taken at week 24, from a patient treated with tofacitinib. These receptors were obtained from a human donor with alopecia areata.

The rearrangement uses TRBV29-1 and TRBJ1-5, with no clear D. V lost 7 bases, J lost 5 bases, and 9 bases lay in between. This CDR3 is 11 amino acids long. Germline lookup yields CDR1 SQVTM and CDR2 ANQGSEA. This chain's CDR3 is CSEHVDQPQHF. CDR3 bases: TGCAGCGAACACGTAGATCAGCCCCAGCATTTT.

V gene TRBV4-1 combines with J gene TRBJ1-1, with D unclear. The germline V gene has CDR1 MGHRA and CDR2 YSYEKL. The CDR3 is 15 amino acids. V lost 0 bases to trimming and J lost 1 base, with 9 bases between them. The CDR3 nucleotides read TGCGCCAGCAGCCAAGATTGGGAGGCGAACACTGAAGCTTTCTTT. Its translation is CASSQDWEANTEAFF.

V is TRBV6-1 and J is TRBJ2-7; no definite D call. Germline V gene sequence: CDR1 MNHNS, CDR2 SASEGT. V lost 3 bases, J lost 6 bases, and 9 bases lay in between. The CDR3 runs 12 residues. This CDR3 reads CASSDVTGEQYF. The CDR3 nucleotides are TGTGCCAGCAGTGACGTTACTGGCGAGCAGTACTTC.

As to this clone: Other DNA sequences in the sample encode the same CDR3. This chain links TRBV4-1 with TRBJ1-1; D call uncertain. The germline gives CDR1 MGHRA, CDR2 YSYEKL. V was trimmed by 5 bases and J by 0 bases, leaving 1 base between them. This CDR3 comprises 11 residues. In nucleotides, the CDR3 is TGCGCCAGCAGCTTGAACACTGAAGCTTTCTTT. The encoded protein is CASSLNTEAFF.

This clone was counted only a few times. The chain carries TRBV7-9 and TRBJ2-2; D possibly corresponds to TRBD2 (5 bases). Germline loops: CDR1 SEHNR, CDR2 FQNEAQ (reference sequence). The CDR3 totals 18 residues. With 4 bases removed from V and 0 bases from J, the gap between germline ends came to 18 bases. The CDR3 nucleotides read TGTGCCAGCAGCTCTAGTGTGGTCGGACTCGCGAACACCGGGGAGCTGTTTTTT. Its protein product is CASSSSVVGLANTGELFF. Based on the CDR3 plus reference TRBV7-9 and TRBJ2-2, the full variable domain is DTGVSQNPRHKITKRGQNVTFRCDPISEHNRLYWYRQTLGQGPEFLTYFQNEAQLEKSRLLSDRFSAERPKGSFSTLEIQRTEQGDSAMYLCASSSSVVGLANTGELFFGEGSRLTVL.

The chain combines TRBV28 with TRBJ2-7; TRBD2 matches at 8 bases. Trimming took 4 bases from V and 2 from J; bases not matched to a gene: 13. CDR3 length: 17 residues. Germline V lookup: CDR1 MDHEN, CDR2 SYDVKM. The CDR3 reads CASSSRDIRGGAYEQYF. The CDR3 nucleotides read TGTGCCAGCAGTTCCCGGGACATCCGGGGGGGGGCCTACGAGCAGTACTTC.

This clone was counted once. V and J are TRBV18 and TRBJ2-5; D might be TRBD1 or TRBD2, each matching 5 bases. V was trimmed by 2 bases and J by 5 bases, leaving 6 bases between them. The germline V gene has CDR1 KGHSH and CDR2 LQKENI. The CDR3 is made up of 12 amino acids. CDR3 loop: CASSPRDETQYF. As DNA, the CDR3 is TGTGCCAGCTCACCAAGGGACGAGACCCAGTACTTC.

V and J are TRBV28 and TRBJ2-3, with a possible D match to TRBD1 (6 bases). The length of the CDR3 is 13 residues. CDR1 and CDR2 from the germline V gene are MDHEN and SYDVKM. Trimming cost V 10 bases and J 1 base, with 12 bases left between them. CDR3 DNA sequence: TGTGCCACCTCGGACAGACGCACAGATACGCAGTATTTT. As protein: CATSDRRTDTQYF.

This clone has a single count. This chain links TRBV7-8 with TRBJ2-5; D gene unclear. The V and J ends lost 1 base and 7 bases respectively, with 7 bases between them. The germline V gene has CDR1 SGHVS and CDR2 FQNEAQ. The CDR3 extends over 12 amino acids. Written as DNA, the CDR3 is TGTGCCAGCAGCTTAGTGGGGATGACCCAGTACTTC. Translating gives CASSLVGMTQYF.

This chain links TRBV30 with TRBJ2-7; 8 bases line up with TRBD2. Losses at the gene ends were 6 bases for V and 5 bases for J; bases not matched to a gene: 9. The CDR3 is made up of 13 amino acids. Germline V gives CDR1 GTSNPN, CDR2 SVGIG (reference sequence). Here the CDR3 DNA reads TGTGCCTGTCAGACTAGCGAGGGCCACGAGCAGTACTTC. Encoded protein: CACQTSEGHEQYF.

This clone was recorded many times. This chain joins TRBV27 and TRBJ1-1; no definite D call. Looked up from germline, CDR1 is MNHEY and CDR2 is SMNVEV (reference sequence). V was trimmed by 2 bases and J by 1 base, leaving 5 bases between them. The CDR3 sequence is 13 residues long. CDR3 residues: CASSLDKNTEAFF. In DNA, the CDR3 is TGTGCCAGCAGTTTAGACAAGAACACTGAAGCTTTCTTT.

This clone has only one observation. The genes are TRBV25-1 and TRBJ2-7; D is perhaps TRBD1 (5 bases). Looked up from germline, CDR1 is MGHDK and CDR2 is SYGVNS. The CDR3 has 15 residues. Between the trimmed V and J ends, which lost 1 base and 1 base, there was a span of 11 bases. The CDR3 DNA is TGTGCCAGCAGTGAATCTTGGGCAGGGTCCTACGAGCAGTACTTC. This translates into CASSESWAGSYEQYF.